The 24 T cell receptor beta chains given below trace back to one sample, sequenced in a study of T-cell reconstitution after alpha-beta-depleted transplantation in children. Unique molecular identifiers were incorporated into the prepared TCRbeta library. From the PCR reads, TCRdb called clonotypes with MiXCR, one entry per CDR3 protein. The table has 95,000 to 150,000 distinct CDR3 sequences, about 21% seen once. This specimen consisted of PBMCs, mostly from graft donor cells, obtained 180 days after TCRalphabeta/CD19-depleted stem cell transplant. Receptor source: a male patient between 2 and 9 years old who had a stem cell transplant for chronic granulomatous disease, so the T cells may come from the graft donor.

This clonotype was recorded at least ten times. The CDR3 reads CASSKDLVFYNEQFF. CDR3 nucleotides: TGCGCCAGCAGCAAAGACCTGGTTTTCTACAATGAGCAGTTCTTC. The chain joins TRBV5-1 to TRBJ2-1; D is ambiguous. This CDR3 region has 15 residues. The ends were cut back, 4 bases at V and 3 bases at J, with 14 bases in the middle. Germline V gene sequence: CDR1 SGHRS, CDR2 YFSETQ.

The CDR3 DNA sequence: TGCAGCGTTGGAGAAAATAGCGGGAGGGTTAGTGAGCAGTTCTTC. Amino acids: CSVGENSGRVSEQFF. The V and J genes are TRBV29-1 and TRBJ2-1, with 11 bases that match TRBD2. Germline values: CDR1 SQVTM, CDR2 ANQGSEA. The CDR3 contains 15 residues. The V and J ends lost 4 bases and 9 bases, in that order; junction bases with no gene match: 11.

This clonotype was seen only a few times. The junction departs from the called germline gene at one end, perhaps through a read error. V and J are TRBV2 and TRBJ2-1; D might be TRBD1 (5 bases). The CDR3 loop spans 18 amino acids. From germline, CDR1 is SNHLY and CDR2 FYNNEI. Here the CDR3 reads CARSGFEWEEQVYNEQFF. The CDR3 DNA reads as TGTGCCCGCAGTGGTTTTGAATGGGAAGAACAGGTCTACAATGAGCAGTTCTTC.

This clonotype was seen ten or more times. V and J are TRBV20-1 and TRBJ2-7; 12 nucleotides align to TRBD2. Germline V gene sequence: CDR1 DFQATT, CDR2 SNEGSKA (reference sequence). V lost 3 bases to trimming and J lost 4 bases; unmatched junction nucleotides: 4. The CDR3 has 14 amino acids. Here the CDR3 DNA reads TGCAGTGCTAGCCGGACTAGCGGGATGTACGAGCAGTACTTC. Amino acid sequence: CSASRTSGMYEQYF.

This clonotype occurred many times. The chain has TRBV18 and TRBJ1-3; no clear D. The V end lost 0 bases, the J end lost 0 bases, and 6 bases lay between the germline ends. Germline V lookup: CDR1 KGHSH, CDR2 LQKENI. The length of the CDR3 is 15 residues. The CDR3 nucleotides read TGTGCCAGCTCACCACCCTGGAGCTCTGGAAACACCATATATTTT. Encoded protein: CASSPPWSSGNTIYF.

This clonotype was seen ten or more times. The CDR3 DNA sequence: TGTGCCAGCTCGGGGGGACTCAAGTACAATGAGCAGTTCTTC. It translates to CASSGGLKYNEQFF. V usage is TRBV6-5 and J usage is TRBJ2-1; TRBD2 aligns across 7 bases. Germline lookup yields CDR1 MNHEY and CDR2 SVGAGI. There are 14 residues in the CDR3. Losses at the gene ends were 8 bases for V and 4 bases for J; bases not matched to a gene: 8.

This clonotype turned up a few times. Here the CDR3 reads CASSLASRTDTQYF. The CDR3 nucleotides are TGTGCCAGCAGCTTAGCTAGCCGCACAGATACGCAGTATTTT. The chain is built from TRBV13 and TRBJ2-3, with a possible D match to TRBD2 (5 bases). This CDR3 is built from 14 residues. Trimming stripped 1 base from V and 1 base from J, with 6 bases between. Germline V gives CDR1 PRHDT, CDR2 FYEKMQ (reference sequence).

This clonotype was picked up a small number of times. The rearrangement joins TRBV5-1 to TRBJ1-1, with D tentatively TRBD1 (5 bases). The length of the CDR3 is 15 residues. Trimming stripped 0 bases from V and 3 bases from J, with 12 bases between. Per the germline V gene, CDR1 is SGHRS and CDR2 is YFSETQ. CDR3 in amino acids: CASSLEGQGDTEAFF. In DNA, the CDR3 is TGCGCCAGCAGCTTGGAGGGGCAGGGAGACACTGAAGCTTTCTTT. Using reference TRBV5-1 and TRBJ1-1 for the parts outside the CDR3, the full variable domain is KAGVTQTPRYLIKTRGQQVTLSCSPISGHRSVSWYQQTPGQGLQFLFEYFSETQRNKGNFPGRFSGRQFSNSRSEMNVSTLELGDSALYLCASSLEGQGDTEAFFGQGTRLTVV.

The chain combines TRBV29-1 with TRBJ2-7, with D uncertain. CDR1 and CDR2 (germline): SQVTM, ANQGSEA. The CDR3 length is 15 residues. Trimming took 5 bases from V and 0 from J, leaving 17 bases between them. CDR3 sequence (DNA): TGCAGCGTTTATCTCCCGGTTTTGGGCTCCTACGAGCAGTACTTC. It is translated as CSVYLPVLGSYEQYF.

CDR3: CASSQTHGSSRTDTQYF. CDR3 sequence (DNA): TGTGCCAGCAGCCAAACCCACGGGTCGAGTCGCACAGATACGCAGTATTTT. The genes are TRBV4-2 and TRBJ2-3; D uncertain. V was pared by 2 bases and J by 1 base, with 16 bases between. CDR1 is LGHNA, CDR2 YNFKEQ, per germline. The CDR3 is made up of 17 amino acids.

The CDR3 coding sequence is TGTGCCAGCAGCTTGGAAGGCGGGGGCTCCTACAATGAGCAGTTCTTC. Translated: CASSLEGGGSYNEQFF. The chain recombines TRBV5-4 with TRBJ2-1; 7 bases match TRBD2. The V gene end was trimmed by 0 bases and the J gene end by 0 bases; junction bases not matched to a gene: 3. CDR3 length: 16 residues. Germline V lookup: CDR1 SGHNT, CDR2 YYREEE (reference sequence).

This clonotype appeared many times. The chain employs TRBV29-1 and TRBJ1-1, with 8 nucleotides matching TRBD1. Germline loops: CDR1 SQVTM, CDR2 ANQGSEA. V lost 3 bases to trimming and J lost 0 bases; unmatched junction nucleotides: 3. This CDR3 comprises 14 residues. CDR3 residues: CSVDSGGLNTEAFF. The CDR3 coding sequence is TGCAGCGTTGACTCAGGGGGCTTGAACACTGAAGCTTTCTTT.

The gene calls are TRBV24-1 and TRBJ2-7, with D perhaps TRBD2 (5 bases). V gave up 5 bases and J gave up 1 base, with 11 bases separating them. This CDR3 contains 14 residues. Germline CDR1 KGHDR, CDR2 SFDVKD. The CDR3 reads CATSVWSGSYEQYF. The CDR3 bases are TGTGCCACCAGTGTTTGGAGCGGATCCTACGAGCAGTACTTC.

This chain connects TRBV25-1 to TRBJ2-5; D gene uncertain. The V gene's germline CDR1 is MGHDK and CDR2 SYGVNS. With 7 bases removed from V and 2 bases from J, the gap between germline ends came to 11 bases. The CDR3 extends over 13 amino acids. CDR3 sequence reads: CASIGYLQETQYF. For the CDR3, the DNA is TGTGCCAGCATCGGTTACCTTCAAGAGACCCAGTACTTC.

The rearrangement links TRBV7-2 to TRBJ2-7, with D hard to call. This CDR3 spans 12 amino acids. Germline lookup yields CDR1 SGHTA and CDR2 FQGNSA. V shed 2 bases and J shed 7 bases, with 9 bases lying between them. As DNA, the CDR3 is TGTGCCAGCAGCTTAATTTTGGGGGAGCAGTACTTC. Encoded protein: CASSLILGEQYF. The full variable domain, with the rest looked up from reference TRBV7-2 and TRBJ2-7, is GAGVSQSPSNKVTEKGKDVELRCDPISGHTALYWYRQSLGQGLEFLIYFQGNSAPDKSGLPSDRFSAERTGGSVSTLTIQRTQQEDSAVYLCASSLILGEQYFGPGTRLTVT.

In its sample, this clonotype was seen many times. The chain carries TRBV20-1 and TRBJ1-6; D gene uncertain. The germline V gene has CDR1 DFQATT and CDR2 SNEGSKA (reference sequence). Trimming pared 4 bases from V and 6 bases from J, leaving 13 bases between. This CDR3 contains 14 residues. CDR3 residues: CSATQARANSPLHF. The CDR3 bases are TGCAGTGCTACCCAAGCCCGGGCTAATTCACCCCTCCACTTT.

The table lists this clonotype with many counts. The chain joins TRBV3-1 to TRBJ2-2, with D unresolved. This CDR3 has 15 amino acids. V lost 5 bases and J lost 0, with 10 bases in between. From germline, CDR1 is LGHDT and CDR2 YNNKEL (reference sequence). CDR3 protein: CASSSHNSNTGELFF. CDR3 in DNA: TGTGCCAGCAGCTCCCATAATTCGAACACCGGGGAGCTGTTTTTT.

This clonotype was seen ten or more times. V usage is TRBV29-1 and J usage is TRBJ2-7; D may be TRBD1 or TRBD2 (6 bases each). The V gene's germline CDR1 is SQVTM and CDR2 ANQGSEA. This CDR3 comprises 15 residues. V shed 3 bases and J shed 3 bases, with 18 bases lying between them. The CDR3 DNA is TGCAGCGTTGAGAAGGGGGGACCATCTGGCTACGAGCAGTACTTC. Its translation is CSVEKGGPSGYEQYF.

There are many counts of this clonotype. This chain connects TRBV20-1 to TRBJ1-1; D call uncertain. The germline gives CDR1 DFQATT, CDR2 SNEGSKA (reference sequence). This CDR3 has 14 residues. The V end lost 0 bases, the J end lost 1 base, and 9 bases lay between the germline ends. The CDR3 nucleotides are TGCAGTGCTAGAGAAAAAGGGCCGAACACTGAAGCTTTCTTT. Residues: CSAREKGPNTEAFF.

This clonotype appeared once. V is TRBV7-2 and J is TRBJ1-1; TRBD1 is a possible D gene (5 bases). CDR3 length: 15 amino acids. Trimming pared 2 bases from V and 7 bases from J, leaving 17 bases between. Germline-derived CDR1 and CDR2 are SGHTA and FQGNSA. CDR3 in DNA: TGTGCCAGCAGCTTATCGTCGACAGCCCCAGTTGAAGCTTTCTTT. It yields the protein CASSLSSTAPVEAFF.

This clonotype was seen only a few times. Here the CDR3 DNA reads TGCAGCGTTGAGGTCCGGGGGTCGACTAATGAAAAACTGTTTTTT. Amino acids: CSVEVRGSTNEKLFF. The chain combines TRBV29-1 with TRBJ1-4, with D perhaps matching TRBD1 (5 bases). V dropped 3 bases and J dropped 2 bases, with 13 bases sitting between them. Germline V gene lookup returns CDR1 SQVTM and CDR2 ANQGSEA. The CDR3 runs to 15 residues.

This clonotype was found many times. The rearrangement uses TRBV6-5 and TRBJ2-1; tentative D call: TRBD2 (5 bases). The germline V and J ends were trimmed by 0 bases and 0 bases, with 9 bases remaining between them. CDR3 length: 16 amino acids. Germline CDR1 and CDR2: MNHEY and SVGAGI. CDR3 in DNA: TGTGCCAGCAGTTACTCGATACTAGTCTCCTACAATGAGCAGTTCTTC. It is translated as CASSYSILVSYNEQFF.

In this sample, this clonotype turned up a few times. The rearrangement joins TRBV29-1 to TRBJ2-7; unclear D gene. The CDR3 extends over 15 amino acids. Germline V gene sequence: CDR1 SQVTM, CDR2 ANQGSEA. Trimming took off 6 bases at V and 3 bases at J, with 21 bases between the two ends. The CDR3 protein is CSVDNDAPGGYEQYF. In DNA, the CDR3 is TGCAGCGTCGATAATGACGCCCCGGGCGGCTACGAGCAGTACTTC.

At least ten counts were recorded for this clonotype. CDR3 residues: CASSRLAGAYEQFF. CDR3 coding DNA: TGTGCCAGCAGTAGACTAGCGGGAGCCTATGAGCAGTTCTTC. The chain carries TRBV27 and TRBJ2-1; TRBD2 matches 12 bases. The germline V gene has CDR1 MNHEY and CDR2 SMNVEV (reference sequence). CDR3 size: 14 residues. Germline trimming cut 5 bases from V and 8 bases from J; bases unmatched to any gene: 4.